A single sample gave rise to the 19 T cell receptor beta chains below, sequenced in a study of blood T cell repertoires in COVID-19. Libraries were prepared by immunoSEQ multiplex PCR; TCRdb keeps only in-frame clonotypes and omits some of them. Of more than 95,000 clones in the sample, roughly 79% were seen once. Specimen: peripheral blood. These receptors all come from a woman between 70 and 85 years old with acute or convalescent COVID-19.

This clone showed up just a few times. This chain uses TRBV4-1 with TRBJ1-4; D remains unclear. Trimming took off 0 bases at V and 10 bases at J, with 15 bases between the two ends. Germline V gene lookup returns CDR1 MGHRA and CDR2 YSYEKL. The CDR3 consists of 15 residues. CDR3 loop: CASSQDQPGIGKLFF. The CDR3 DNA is TGCGCCAGCAGCCAAGATCAGCCGGGGATCGGAAAACTGTTTTTT.

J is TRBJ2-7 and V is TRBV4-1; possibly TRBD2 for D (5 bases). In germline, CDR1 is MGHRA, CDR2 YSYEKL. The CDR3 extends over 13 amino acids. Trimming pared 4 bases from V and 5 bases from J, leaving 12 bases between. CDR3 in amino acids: CASSLVVSDEQYF. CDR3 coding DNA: TGCGCCAGCAGCCTGGTAGTTAGCGACGAGCAGTACTTC.

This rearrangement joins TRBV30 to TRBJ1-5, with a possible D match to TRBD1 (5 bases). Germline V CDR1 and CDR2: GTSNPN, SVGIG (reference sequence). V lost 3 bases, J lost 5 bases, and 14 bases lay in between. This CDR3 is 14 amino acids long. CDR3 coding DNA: TGTGCCTGGAGGGGGCCCGGAAGGGATCAGCCCCAGCATTTT. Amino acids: CAWRGPGRDQPQHF.

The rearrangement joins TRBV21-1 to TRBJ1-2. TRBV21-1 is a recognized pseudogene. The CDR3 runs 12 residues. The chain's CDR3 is CASSKGDYGYTF. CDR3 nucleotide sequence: TGTGCCAGCAGCAAAGGCGACTATGGCTACACCTTC.

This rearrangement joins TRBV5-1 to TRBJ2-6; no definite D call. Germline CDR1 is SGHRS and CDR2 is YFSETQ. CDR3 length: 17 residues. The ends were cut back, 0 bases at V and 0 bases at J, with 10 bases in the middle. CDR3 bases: TGCGCCAGCAGCTTGGCGATACCTACCTCTGGGGCCAACGTCCTGACTTTC. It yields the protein CASSLAIPTSGANVLTF.

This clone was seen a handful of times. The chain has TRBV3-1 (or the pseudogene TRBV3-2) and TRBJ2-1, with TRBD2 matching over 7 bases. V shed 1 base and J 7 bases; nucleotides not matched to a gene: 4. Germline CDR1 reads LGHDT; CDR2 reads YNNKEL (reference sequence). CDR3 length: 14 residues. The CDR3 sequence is CASSQAASGNEQFF. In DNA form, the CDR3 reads TGTGCCAGCAGCCAAGCGGCTAGCGGTAATGAGCAGTTCTTC.

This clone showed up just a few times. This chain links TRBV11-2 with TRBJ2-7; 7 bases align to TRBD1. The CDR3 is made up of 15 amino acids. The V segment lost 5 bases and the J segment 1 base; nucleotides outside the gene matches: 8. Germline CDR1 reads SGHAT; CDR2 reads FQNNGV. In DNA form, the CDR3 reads TGTGCCAGCAGCCCAACAGGGGTAAGGTCCTACGAGCAGTACTTC. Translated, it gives CASSPTGVRSYEQYF.

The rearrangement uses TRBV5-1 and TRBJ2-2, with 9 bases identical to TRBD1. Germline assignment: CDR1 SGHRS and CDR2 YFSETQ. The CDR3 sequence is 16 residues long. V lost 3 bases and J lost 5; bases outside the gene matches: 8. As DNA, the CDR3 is TGCGCCAGCAGCTCGAGTCCCGGGACAGGGACCGGGGAGCTGTTTTTT. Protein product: CASSSSPGTGTGELFF.

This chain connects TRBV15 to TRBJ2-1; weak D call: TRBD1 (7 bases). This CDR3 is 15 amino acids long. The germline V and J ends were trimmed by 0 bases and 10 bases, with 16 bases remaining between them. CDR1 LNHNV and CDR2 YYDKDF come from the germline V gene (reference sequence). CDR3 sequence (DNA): TGTGCCACCAGCAGAGATCTGCCACAGGGGAGGGAGCAGTTCTTC. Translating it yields CATSRDLPQGREQFF.

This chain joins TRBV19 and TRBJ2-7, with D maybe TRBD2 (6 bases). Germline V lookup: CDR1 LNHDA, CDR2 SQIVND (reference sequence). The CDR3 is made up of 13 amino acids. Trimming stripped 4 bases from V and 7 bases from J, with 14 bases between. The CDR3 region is CASSNGGTAEQYF. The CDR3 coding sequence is TGTGCCAGTAGTAATGGGGGGACGGCGGAGCAGTACTTC.

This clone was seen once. The CDR3 reads CSVEGTSNRAYNEQFF. CDR3 coding DNA: TGCAGCGTTGAAGGGACTAGCAATCGGGCCTACAATGAGCAGTTCTTC. The chain is built from TRBV29-1 and TRBJ2-1, with TRBD2 matching over 8 bases. V was pared by 1 base and J by 2 bases, with 7 bases of the junction left unmatched. The CDR3 has 16 amino acids. Germline CDR1 is SQVTM and CDR2 is ANQGSEA.

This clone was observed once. The CDR3 sequence is CASGLPPLRAQGLNTEAFF. CDR3 coding DNA: TGTGCTAGTGGTTTGCCCCCCCTCAGGGCCCAGGGTCTGAACACTGAAGCTTTCTTT. The chain couples TRBV12-5 to TRBJ1-1, with D possibly TRBD1 on 5 matching bases. The CDR3 has 19 residues. The V and J ends lost 2 bases and 0 bases respectively, with 22 bases between them. Germline loops: CDR1 LGHNT, CDR2 FRNRAP.

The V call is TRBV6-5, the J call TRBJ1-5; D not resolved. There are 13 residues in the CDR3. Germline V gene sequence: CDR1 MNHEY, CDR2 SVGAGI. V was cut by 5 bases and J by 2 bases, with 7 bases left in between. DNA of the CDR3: TGTGCCAGCAGTCAGAACCGCAATCAGCCCCAGCATTTT. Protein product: CASSQNRNQPQHF.

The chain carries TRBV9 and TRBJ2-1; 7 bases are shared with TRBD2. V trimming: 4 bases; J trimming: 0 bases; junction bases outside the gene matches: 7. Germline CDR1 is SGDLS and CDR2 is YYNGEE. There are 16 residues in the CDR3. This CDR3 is CASSPPGLSSYNEQFF. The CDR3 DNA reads TGTGCCAGCAGCCCCCCGGGACTAAGCTCCTACAATGAGCAGTTCTTC.

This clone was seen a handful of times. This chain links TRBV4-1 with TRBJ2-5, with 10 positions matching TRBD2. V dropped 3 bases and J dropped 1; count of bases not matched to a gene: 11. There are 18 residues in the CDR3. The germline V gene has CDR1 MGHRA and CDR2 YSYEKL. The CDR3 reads CASSQRLAGVGAQETQYF. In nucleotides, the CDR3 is TGCGCCAGCAGCCAGAGGCTAGCGGGAGTGGGGGCCCAAGAGACCCAGTACTTC.

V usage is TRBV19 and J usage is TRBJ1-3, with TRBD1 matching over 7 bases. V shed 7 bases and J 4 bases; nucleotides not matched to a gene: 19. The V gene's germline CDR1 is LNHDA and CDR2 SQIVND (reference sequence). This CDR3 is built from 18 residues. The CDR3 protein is CASNRGQLNLGVGNTIYF. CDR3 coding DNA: TGTGCCAGTAACAGGGGACAGTTAAACCTGGGGGTGGGAAACACCATATATTTT.

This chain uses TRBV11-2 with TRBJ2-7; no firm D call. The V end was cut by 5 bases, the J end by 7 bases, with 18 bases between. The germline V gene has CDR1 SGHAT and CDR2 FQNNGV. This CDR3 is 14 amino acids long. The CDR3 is CASSVGWASREQYF. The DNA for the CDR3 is TGTGCCAGCAGCGTAGGCTGGGCCAGTCGGGAGCAGTACTTC.

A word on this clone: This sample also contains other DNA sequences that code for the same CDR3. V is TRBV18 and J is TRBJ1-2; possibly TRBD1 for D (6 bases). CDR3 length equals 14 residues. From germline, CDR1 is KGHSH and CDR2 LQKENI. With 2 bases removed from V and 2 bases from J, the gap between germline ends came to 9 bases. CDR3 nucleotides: TGTGCCAGCTCACCAGGCAGGGGCAACTATGGCTACACCTTC. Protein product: CASSPGRGNYGYTF.

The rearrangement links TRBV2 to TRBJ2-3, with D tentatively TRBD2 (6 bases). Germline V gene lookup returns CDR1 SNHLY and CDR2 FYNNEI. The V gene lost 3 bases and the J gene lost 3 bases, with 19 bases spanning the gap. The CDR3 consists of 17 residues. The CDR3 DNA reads TGTGCCAGCAGTGATTACGGGTCGACTAGGATTACAGATACGCAGTATTTT. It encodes CASSDYGSTRITDTQYF. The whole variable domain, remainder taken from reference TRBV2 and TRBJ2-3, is EPEVTQTPSHQVTQMGQEVILRCVPISNHLYFYWYRQILGQKVEFLVSFYNNEISEKSEIFDDQFSVERPDGSNFTLKIRSTKLEDSAMYFCASSDYGSTRITDTQYFGPGTRLTVL.